The next 20 T cell receptor beta chains were all read from a single sample in a study of post-analysis software for immune sequencing data. Notes on the study in general: Compared with controls, patients had more of 4 to 6 TRBV segments, including TRBV5-6, TRBV5-1 and TRBV20-1.

Tagging with unique molecular identifiers was a feature of the TCR beta cDNA libraries. One entry per CDR3 protein, called by TCRdb with MiXCR from the PCR reads. In the table there are 650,000 to 850,000 distinct CDR3 sequences, about half of which are singletons. These receptors' antigens are unknown. Material for sequencing was blood. The receptors were sampled from a girl between 10 and 17 years old with multiple sclerosis.

This clonotype was picked up many times. The V gene is TRBV28, the J gene TRBJ2-7; no reliable D call. The CDR3 runs to 13 residues. The V gene's germline CDR1 is MDHEN and CDR2 SYDVKM. The germline V and J ends were trimmed by 8 bases and 4 bases, with 15 bases remaining between them. The chain's CDR3 is CASSSPSWYEQYF. DNA of the CDR3: TGTGCCAGCTCGAGCCCGTCGTGGTACGAGCAGTACTTC.

This clonotype has more than one count but fewer than ten. The CDR3 loop reads CASSFRTGSLETQYF. The CDR3 bases are TGTGCCAGCAGCTTCCGGACAGGGTCCTTAGAGACCCAGTACTTC. The chain joins TRBV9 to TRBJ2-5; 8 nucleotides align to TRBD1. Germline loops: CDR1 SGDLS, CDR2 YYNGEE. J lost 4 bases, V lost 4 bases, and 9 bases had no gene match. The CDR3 is 15 residues long. Supplemented by reference TRBV9 and TRBJ2-5, the full variable domain reads DSGVTQTPKHLITATGQRVTLRCSPRSGDLSVYWYQQSLDQGLQFLIQYYNGEERAKGNILERFSAQQFPDLHSELNLSSLELGDSALYFCASSFRTGSLETQYFGPGTRLLVL.

V usage is TRBV5-3 and J usage is TRBJ2-3; D possibly corresponds to TRBD2 (5 bases). TRBV5-3 is treated as an ORF (open reading frame) with a function not yet certain. CDR3 length: 15 amino acids. V was trimmed by 4 bases and J by 4 bases, leaving 16 bases between them. The DNA of the CDR3 is TGTGCCAGAAGCGGCGGACGGGAATGCGCAGATACGCAGTATTTT. Translation: CARSGGRECADTQYF.

This rearrangement joins TRBV29-1 to TRBJ2-1, with 9 bases aligning to TRBD2. The trim removed 7 bases at V and 10 bases at J, leaving 17 bases unmatched. Germline-derived CDR1 and CDR2 are SQVTM and ANQGSEA. The CDR3 totals 15 residues. The CDR3 nucleotides read TGCAGCGCCGGGGGGCTAGCGGGGTCCGGGTTGGAGCAGTTCTTC. Its translation is CSAGGLAGSGLEQFF.

The rearrangement joins TRBV5-1 to TRBJ2-3; 8 nucleotides align to TRBD1. Per the germline V gene, CDR1 is SGHRS and CDR2 is YFSETQ. The J segment lost 2 bases and the V segment lost 0 bases, leaving 2 bases of the junction unmatched. The CDR3 sequence is 15 residues long. CDR3 sequence: CASSLEDRVTDTQYF. The CDR3 DNA is TGCGCCAGCAGCTTGGAGGACAGGGTCACAGATACGCAGTATTTT.

V gene TRBV5-1 combines with J gene TRBJ2-5, with D hard to call. The V and J ends lost 1 base and 1 base respectively, with 14 bases between them. CDR3 length: 16 residues. Germline values: CDR1 SGHRS, CDR2 YFSETQ. DNA of the CDR3: TGCGCCAGCAGCTTGATGGGTAGCTTCTTCCAAGAGACCCAGTACTTC. Protein sequence: CASSLMGSFFQETQYF. Complete variable domain (other parts from reference TRBV5-1 and TRBJ2-5): KAGVTQTPRYLIKTRGQQVTLSCSPISGHRSVSWYQQTPGQGLQFLFEYFSETQRNKGNFPGRFSGRQFSNSRSEMNVSTLELGDSALYLCASSLMGSFFQETQYFGPGTRLLVL.

The chain combines TRBV7-9 with TRBJ2-4; TRBD1 matches at 7 bases. Near its end, the DNA agrees better with TRBJ2-7, so the J call may be wrong. The CDR3 covers 15 residues. Per the germline V gene, CDR1 is SEHNR and CDR2 is FQNEAQ (reference sequence). The CDR3 loop reads CASSRGQDIPYEQYF. The DNA for the CDR3 is TGTGCCAGCAGTCGAGGACAGGATATTCCCTACGAGCAGTACTTC.

This chain uses TRBV5-1 with TRBJ2-5, with 14 nucleotides matching TRBD2. Germline V gene lookup returns CDR1 SGHRS and CDR2 YFSETQ. CDR3 length: 17 residues. The J segment lost 3 bases and the V segment lost 3 bases, leaving 7 bases of the junction unmatched. The CDR3 bases are TGCGCCAGCAGCTCGGGACTAGCGGGAGTTCGGGAAGAGACCCAGTACTTC. It is translated as CASSSGLAGVREETQYF.

V is TRBV11-2 and J is TRBJ2-1, with 10 bases aligning to TRBD2. Trimming removed 5 bases from V and 4 bases from J; junction bases left unmatched: 14. This CDR3 is 18 amino acids long. CDR1 SGHAT and CDR2 FQNNGV come from the germline V gene. CDR3 nucleotides: TGTGCCAGCAGCCAGGGGGCTAGCGGGGGTGGGGTTTACAATGAGCAGTTCTTC. Translated: CASSQGASGGGVYNEQFF.

This chain links TRBV5-1 with TRBJ2-1; 7 bases are a match to TRBD2. Germline V gives CDR1 SGHRS, CDR2 YFSETQ. V lost 7 bases, J lost 4 bases, and 8 bases stayed unmatched. The CDR3 has 14 residues. The CDR3 bases are TGCGCCAGCTGGGAGGGGACGGGATACAATGAGCAGTTCTTC. Translation: CASWEGTGYNEQFF. The entire variable domain, with the rest obtained from reference TRBV5-1 and TRBJ2-1, is as follows: KAGVTQTPRYLIKTRGQQVTLSCSPISGHRSVSWYQQTPGQGLQFLFEYFSETQRNKGNFPGRFSGRQFSNSRSEMNVSTLELGDSALYLCASWEGTGYNEQFFGPGTRLTVL.

This clonotype showed up just a few times. The V gene is TRBV12-3 or TRBV12-4, the J gene TRBJ2-1; 9 bases are a match to TRBD1. V was clipped by 4 bases and J by 4 bases; unmatched bases: 20. The CDR3 totals 20 residues. In DNA, the CDR3 is TGTGCCAGCAGTTGGGGATGGGACAGGGATGGAAGGACTGGGTACAATGAGCAGTTCTTC. Its translation is CASSWGWDRDGRTGYNEQFF.

The V call is TRBV20-1, the J call TRBJ2-1; a possible D gene is TRBD2 (6 bases). CDR1 is DFQATT and CDR2 is SNEGSKA in the germline V gene (reference sequence). The CDR3 has 13 amino acids. The V end was cut by 6 bases, the J end by 8 bases, with 17 bases between. The CDR3 protein is CSAPGLAADEQFF. CDR3 DNA sequence: TGCAGTGCCCCGGGACTTGCCGCCGATGAGCAGTTCTTC.

J is TRBJ1-2 and V is TRBV20-1; TRBD1 is a possible D gene (6 bases). Germline lookup yields CDR1 DFQATT and CDR2 SNEGSKA (reference sequence). The length of the CDR3 is 15 residues. Trimming cost V 5 bases and J 4 bases, with 20 bases left between them. This chain's CDR3 is CSALGGMGSGYGYTF. The CDR3 DNA sequence: TGCAGTGCTCTAGGGGGAATGGGGTCTGGCTATGGCTACACCTTC.

This clonotype has at least ten counts. CDR3 sequence (DNA): TGTGCCAGCAGCCCTAGTCCCGGGACAGGGTCCTACGAGCAGTACTTC. Its protein product is CASSPSPGTGSYEQYF. The V call is TRBV7-2, the J call TRBJ2-7; TRBD1 matches at 9 bases. J was trimmed by 1 base and V by 5 bases; bases with no gene match: 9. CDR1 is SGHTA and CDR2 is FQGNSA in the germline V gene. The CDR3 spans 16 residues.

This clonotype was observed a handful of times. This sequence joins TRBV25-1 and TRBJ1-2; no reliable D call. Trimming left V 5 bases short and J 4 bases short, with 11 bases between. Germline lookup yields CDR1 MGHDK and CDR2 SYGVNS. This CDR3 is 13 amino acids long. CDR3 residues: CASSPAIGYGYTF. The CDR3 region has the DNA TGTGCCAGCAGTCCAGCTATTGGCTATGGCTACACCTTC.

The chain employs TRBV7-2 and TRBJ2-1, with 11 bases identical to TRBD2. V trimming: 6 bases; J trimming: 0 bases; junction bases outside the gene matches: 4. This CDR3 contains 16 residues. Germline V gives CDR1 SGHTA, CDR2 FQGNSA. CDR3 in DNA: TGTGCCAGCAGAAGACTAGCGGGACGCTCCTACAATGAGCAGTTCTTC. Its protein product is CASRRLAGRSYNEQFF.

The V call is TRBV28, the J call TRBJ1-1; D not resolved. CDR3 length equals 18 residues. CDR1 and CDR2 (germline): MDHEN, SYDVKM. Trimming shortened V by 6 bases and J by 2 bases, and 25 bases separated the two germline ends. The CDR3 DNA reads as TGTGCCAGCAGCACCCCGGTGGGAACAGCACTACGAAACACTGAAGCTTTCTTT. As protein: CASSTPVGTALRNTEAFF.

The chain combines TRBV30 with TRBJ1-5, with TRBD1 as a possible D gene (6 bases). With 2 bases removed from V and 0 bases from J, the gap between germline ends came to 11 bases. CDR3 length: 15 amino acids. Germline CDR1 and CDR2: GTSNPN and SVGIG (reference sequence). The CDR3, as DNA: TGTGCCTGGAGTAGGGACACCTATAGCAATCAGCCCCAGCATTTT. Translation gives CAWSRDTYSNQPQHF.

This clonotype was observed a few times. The chain joins TRBV18 to TRBJ2-3; 8 positions match TRBD2. CDR3 length equals 17 residues. Germline assignment: CDR1 KGHSH and CDR2 LQKENI. Trimming removed 3 bases from V and 4 bases from J; junction bases left unmatched: 12. Written as DNA, the CDR3 is TGTGCCAGCTCACCTCTGGTAACTAGCGGCCTCCCAGATACGCAGTATTTT. The encoded protein is CASSPLVTSGLPDTQYF.

This clonotype was observed a few times. The V gene is TRBV6-5, the J gene TRBJ2-5; possibly TRBD1 or TRBD2 for D (5 bases each). This CDR3 region has 14 residues. V was pared by 6 bases and J by 0 bases, with 11 bases between. From germline, CDR1 is MNHEY and CDR2 SVGAGI. CDR3 sequence reads: CASSLGPNQETQYF. CDR3 nucleotides: TGTGCCAGCAGCCTGGGACCCAACCAAGAGACCCAGTACTTC.